Shown below are 28 T cell receptor beta chains from a single sample sequenced in a study of T cell changes during pregnancy in multiple sclerosis. TCRdb keeps only in-frame clones here, not all; method: immunoSEQ multiplex PCR. The data hold 55,000 to 70,000 clones, with 92% observed a single time. The sequenced sample was peripheral blood, obtained in the second trimester of pregnancy. These receptors originate from a female donor in good health, enrolled as a control in a pregnancy study.

The chain employs TRBV7-9 and TRBJ2-7, with 10 nucleotides matching TRBD2. The trim removed 2 bases at V and 5 bases at J, leaving 3 bases unmatched. The CDR3 consists of 14 residues. From germline, CDR1 is SEHNR and CDR2 FQNEAQ (reference sequence). The CDR3 bases are TGTGCCAGCAGCTTACAGCGGGAGGGCAACGAGCAGTACTTC. Its translation: CASSLQREGNEQYF. Full variable domain (remainder filled in from reference TRBV7-9 and TRBJ2-7): DTGVSQNPRHKITKRGQNVTFRCDPISEHNRLYWYRQTLGQGPEFLTYFQNEAQLEKSRLLSDRFSAERPKGSFSTLEIQRTEQGDSAMYLCASSLQREGNEQYFGPGTRLTVT.

The V gene is TRBV11-3, the J gene TRBJ2-1; 13 nucleotides agree with TRBD2. The CDR3 covers 18 residues. V trimming: 5 bases; J trimming: 7 bases; junction bases outside the gene matches: 14. The germline V gene has CDR1 SGHNT and CDR2 YENEEA. The CDR3 DNA reads TGTGCCAGCAGCCGAGATTCCGGGACTAGCGGGATGTTGAATGAGCAGTTCTTC. Translating gives CASSRDSGTSGMLNEQFF.

This chain links TRBV7-9 with TRBJ1-5, with a tentative D call TRBD1 (5 bases). V gave up 0 bases and J gave up 3 bases, with 6 bases separating them. There are 14 residues in the CDR3. The V gene's germline CDR1 is SEHNR and CDR2 FQNEAQ (reference sequence). This CDR3 reads CASSLATVNQPQHF. In DNA form, the CDR3 reads TGTGCCAGCAGCTTAGCGACAGTCAATCAGCCCCAGCATTTT. Full variable domain (outside the CDR3, taken from reference TRBV7-9 and TRBJ1-5): DTGVSQNPRHKITKRGQNVTFRCDPISEHNRLYWYRQTLGQGPEFLTYFQNEAQLEKSRLLSDRFSAERPKGSFSTLEIQRTEQGDSAMYLCASSLATVNQPQHFGDGTRLSIL.

The chain carries TRBV7-9 and TRBJ1-4; D is undetermined. This CDR3 comprises 15 residues. V was cut by 2 bases and J by 0 bases, with 7 bases left in between. CDR1 and CDR2 from the germline V gene are SEHNR and FQNEAQ (reference sequence). The DNA of the CDR3 is TGTGCCAGCAGCTTATTGGCAACAACTAATGAAAAACTGTTTTTT. Translating it yields CASSLLATTNEKLFF.

The chain links TRBV10-1 to TRBJ2-1; maybe TRBD2 (6 bases). Germline CDR1 reads WNHNN; CDR2 reads SYGVQD (reference sequence). V was clipped by 0 bases and J by 10 bases, with 13 bases between them. There are 14 residues in the CDR3. The CDR3 coding sequence is TGCGCCAGCAGTGAGTCCAACCCGGGGGAAGAGCAGTTCTTC. The encoded protein is CASSESNPGEEQFF.

The V and J genes are TRBV5-1 and TRBJ2-7; 10 positions match TRBD1. Germline trimming cut 4 bases from V and 5 bases from J; bases unmatched to any gene: 6. The CDR3 is 14 amino acids. Germline assignment: CDR1 SGHRS and CDR2 YFSETQ. The CDR3 loop is CASSPLTGGHEQYF. The DNA for the CDR3 is TGCGCCAGCAGCCCATTGACAGGGGGCCACGAGCAGTACTTC.

V gene TRBV19 combines with J gene TRBJ2-7; tentatively, D is TRBD1 (5 bases). This CDR3 is 14 amino acids long. Germline CDR1 is LNHDA and CDR2 is SQIVND (reference sequence). Trimming cost V 2 bases and J 2 bases, with 10 bases left between them. CDR3 DNA sequence: TGTGCCAGTAGTATACAGGGCAACACCTACGAGCAGTACTTC. This codes for CASSIQGNTYEQYF.

The genes are TRBV5-8 and TRBJ1-5; 8 nucleotides agree with TRBD1. Germline CDR1 SGHTS, CDR2 YDEGEE. The CDR3 sequence is 15 residues long. Trimming at V came to 4 bases and at J to 2 bases, leaving 5 bases not matched to a gene. The CDR3 DNA follows: TGTGCCAGCAGCGAATCAGGGGGCCGCAATCAGCCCCAGCATTTT. It yields the protein CASSESGGRNQPQHF.

The J gene is TRBJ1-4, the V gene TRBV7-2, with no clear D. Per the germline V gene, CDR1 is SGHTA and CDR2 is FQGNSA. Trimming removed 1 base at V and 4 bases at J, with 4 bases between. The CDR3 extends over 13 amino acids. The CDR3 coding sequence is TGTGCCAGCAGCTTAGGGAGTAATGAAAAACTGTTTTTT. It codes for CASSLGSNEKLFF.

V and J are TRBV6-5 and TRBJ2-3; D gene unclear. The CDR3 has 13 amino acids. Germline assignment: CDR1 MNHEY and CDR2 SVGAGI. Trimming shortened V by 2 bases and J by 4 bases, and 7 bases separated the two germline ends. CDR3 in amino acids: CASSYASSDTQYF. For the CDR3, the DNA is TGTGCCAGCAGTTACGCTAGTTCAGATACGCAGTATTTT.

There are a few counts of this clone. The V gene is TRBV19, the J gene TRBJ1-6, with 10 bases that match TRBD1. In germline, CDR1 is LNHDA, CDR2 SQIVND (reference sequence). The CDR3 totals 15 residues. V was clipped by 9 bases and J by 7 bases; unmatched bases: 9. In DNA form, the CDR3 reads TGTGCCAGCTCCGGGACAGGGGTAATAAATTCACCCCTCCACTTT. Translation: CASSGTGVINSPLHF.

The V gene is TRBV7-9, the J gene TRBJ2-3; 10 bases are shared with TRBD2. The CDR3 sequence is 16 residues long. Germline V gene sequence: CDR1 SEHNR, CDR2 FQNEAQ (reference sequence). Trimming took 2 bases from V and 5 from J; bases not matched to a gene: 7. CDR3 sequence (DNA): TGTGCCAGCAGCTTATCCCTAGCGGGAGCGATAGATACGCAGTATTTT. Its translation: CASSLSLAGAIDTQYF.

The genes are TRBV7-8 and TRBJ2-5; the match to TRBD1 covers 8 bases. This CDR3 is built from 14 residues. V lost 5 bases to trimming and J lost 2 bases; unmatched junction nucleotides: 4. CDR1 and CDR2 from the germline V gene are SGHVS and FQNEAQ. In DNA form, the CDR3 reads TGTGCCAGCAGCCGACGGGACAGGCAAGAGACCCAGTACTTC. It codes for CASSRRDRQETQYF.

This clone has more than one count but fewer than ten. DNA of the CDR3: TGTGCCAGCAGTTTATCGTTAGGGGAGAACACTGAAGCTTTCTTT. Encoded protein: CASSLSLGENTEAFF. The chain joins TRBV27 to TRBJ1-1, with TRBD1 as a possible D gene (5 bases). The V and J ends lost 0 bases and 1 base respectively, with 9 bases between them. The CDR3 extends over 15 amino acids. Looked up from germline, CDR1 is MNHEY and CDR2 is SMNVEV (reference sequence).

The genes are TRBV6-5 and TRBJ2-3, with D tentatively TRBD2 (6 bases). Per the germline V gene, CDR1 is MNHEY and CDR2 is SVGAGI. This CDR3 is 13 amino acids long. Between the trimmed V and J ends, which lost 7 bases and 3 bases, there was a span of 11 bases. DNA for the CDR3: TGTGCCAGCATCGACGGGGGAACAGATACGCAGTATTTT. Translating it yields CASIDGGTDTQYF.

V usage is TRBV7-8 and J usage is TRBJ2-1; 8 bases match TRBD2. The CDR3 has 16 amino acids. Germline loops: CDR1 SGHVS, CDR2 FQNEAQ. Trimming at V came to 5 bases and at J to 0 bases, leaving 6 bases not matched to a gene. The CDR3 spells CASSTRLASSYNEQFF. The CDR3 DNA reads as TGTGCCAGCAGCACCCGACTAGCGAGCTCCTACAATGAGCAGTTCTTC.

V and J are TRBV18 and TRBJ2-3, with 9 bases fitting TRBD2. Per germline, CDR1 KGHSH and CDR2 LQKENI. This CDR3 spans 16 amino acids. Germline trimming cut 0 bases from V and 3 bases from J; bases unmatched to any gene: 4. The DNA for the CDR3 is TGTGCCAGCTCACCACCTGGTAGCGGGAGAACAGATACGCAGTATTTT. Its translation is CASSPPGSGRTDTQYF.

This clone came up once. The chain joins TRBV7-9 to TRBJ2-7; the D gene is possibly TRBD1 (5 bases). CDR1 is SEHNR, CDR2 FQNEAQ, per germline (reference sequence). The V end was cut by 1 base, the J end by 0 bases, with 13 bases between. The CDR3 totals 16 residues. The CDR3 DNA follows: TGTGCCAGCAGCTTAGTGGGTGGGGCCGACTCCTACGAGCAGTACTTC. Translated, it gives CASSLVGGADSYEQYF.

The chain employs TRBV29-1 and TRBJ1-1; the D is unclear. The CDR3 totals 11 residues. CDR1 and CDR2 (germline): SQVTM, ANQGSEA. V gave up 5 bases and J gave up 0 bases, with 4 bases separating them. The CDR3 is CSVRVNTEAFF. Here the CDR3 DNA reads TGCAGCGTTAGAGTGAACACTGAAGCTTTCTTT.

The chain has TRBV5-6 and TRBJ2-1; 11 bases are a match to TRBD2. CDR1 and CDR2 (germline): SGHDT, YYEEEE. This CDR3 spans 14 amino acids. The ends lost 2 bases at V and 7 bases at J; junction bases unmatched: 2. The CDR3 is CASSFTSGGNEQFF. In DNA, the CDR3 is TGTGCCAGCAGCTTTACTAGCGGGGGAAATGAGCAGTTCTTC.

This chain joins TRBV5-1 and TRBJ2-1; D perhaps matches TRBD2 (6 bases). From germline, CDR1 is SGHRS and CDR2 YFSETQ. The CDR3 is made up of 17 amino acids. The ends were cut back, 2 bases at V and 0 bases at J, with 15 bases in the middle. This chain's CDR3 is CASSFVRDKSSYNEQFF. The CDR3 DNA reads TGCGCCAGCAGCTTTGTGCGGGATAAGAGCTCCTACAATGAGCAGTTCTTC.

The chain employs TRBV19 and TRBJ1-1; a possible D gene is TRBD1 (6 bases). V dropped 1 base and J dropped 0 bases, with 15 bases sitting between them. The germline V gene has CDR1 LNHDA and CDR2 SQIVND (reference sequence). The CDR3 length is 17 residues. The CDR3 spells CASSIGDKAWMNTEAFF. For the CDR3, the DNA is TGTGCCAGTAGTATAGGGGACAAGGCTTGGATGAACACTGAAGCTTTCTTT.

The gene calls are TRBV7-2 and TRBJ2-1; TRBD2 matches 12 bases. V shed 6 bases and J 0 bases; nucleotides not matched to a gene: 9. From germline, CDR1 is SGHTA and CDR2 FQGNSA. CDR3 length: 18 residues. The CDR3 DNA follows: TGTGCCAGCAGAGGGACTAGCGGGCCTGGGAGCTCCTACAATGAGCAGTTCTTC. Its translation: CASRGTSGPGSSYNEQFF.

V usage is TRBV29-1 and J usage is TRBJ2-7; D is unresolved. CDR1 is SQVTM, CDR2 ANQGSEA, per germline. This CDR3 is built from 12 residues. V was clipped by 4 bases and J by 3 bases, with 10 bases between them. CDR3: CSVGDPGYEQYF. CDR3 bases: TGCAGCGTTGGTGACCCGGGCTACGAGCAGTACTTC.

The chain joins TRBV4-3 to TRBJ2-1; no clear D gene. Germline V CDR1 and CDR2: LGHNA, YSLEER. CDR3 length: 15 residues. Trimming removed 0 bases from V and 3 bases from J, with 9 bases in between. This chain's CDR3 is CASSQEARSYNEQFF. Written as DNA, the CDR3 is TGCGCCAGCAGCCAAGAGGCGCGGAGCTACAATGAGCAGTTCTTC.

The gene calls are TRBV5-1 and TRBJ2-5, with 12 nucleotides matching TRBD2. The CDR3 sequence is 15 residues long. Unmatched junction bases numbered 7, after V lost 3 bases and J lost 7 bases. Germline CDR1 and CDR2: SGHRS and YFSETQ. The CDR3 DNA reads TGCGCCAGCAGCTCGACTAGCGGGGGTTCAAGGACCCAGTACTTC. Residues: CASSSTSGGSRTQYF.

The V and J genes are TRBV28 and TRBJ2-1, with D possibly TRBD1 on 6 matching bases. The CDR3 has 13 amino acids. Germline V gene data show CDR1 as MDHEN and CDR2 as SYDVKM. V lost 5 bases and J 13 bases, leaving 18 bases between the germline ends. CDR3 amino acids: CASSLRPDSLQFF. CDR3 DNA: TGTGCCAGCAGTCTACGACCGGACAGCTTACAGTTCTTC.

This clone was detected only once. The rearrangement joins TRBV5-1 to TRBJ2-7; D unclear. From germline, CDR1 is SGHRS and CDR2 YFSETQ. The CDR3 is made up of 14 amino acids. Trimming stripped 0 bases from V and 2 bases from J, with 9 bases between. In nucleotides, the CDR3 is TGCGCCAGCAGCTTGGCCTCAGGTACCTACGAGCAGTACTTC. It yields the protein CASSLASGTYEQYF.